This T cell receptor beta chain is from a study of identical twins. Via MiXCR, TCRdb re-called the 5' RACE reads, giving one row per CDR3 protein. Found here are 500,000 to 650,000 distinct CDR3 sequences, about 7.6% of them singletons; the top ten hold about 1.5%. Findings and limits, study-wide: With abundant cord blood beta clonotypes, insertions were fewer; memory repertoires showed no such pattern. There was an excess of low generation probability in the out-of-frame alpha sequences that twins shared.

The CDR3 has 15 residues. Germline CDR1 is SGHRS and CDR2 is YFSETQ. V lost 4 bases, J lost 1 base, and 7 bases stayed unmatched. This clonotype was picked up many times. Antigen: not known. The same data also went into a second study, on yellow fever vaccine responses in identical twins. That work contributes: Twins' T cell vaccine responses reportedly looked partly convergent, partly personalized.

Sequenced: PBMCs. The chain links TRBV5-1 to TRBJ2-7; 8 bases agree with TRBD1. This clonotype was obtained from a woman under 30 in good health. The CDR3 DNA follows: TGCGCCAGCAGCCTTGGGACAGGTATATCCTACGAGCAGTACGTC. It yields the protein CASSLGTGISYEQYV.